This TCR beta chain originates from a study of T-cell reconstitution after alpha-beta-depleted transplantation in children. Researchers prepared the TCRbeta library using unique molecular identifiers, the study reports. TCRdb called the PCR reads again in MiXCR, with one record for every CDR3 protein. The repertoire has a few hundred thousand distinct CDR3 sequences, around 21% of them found once; the top ten carry about 3.8%. This clonotype originated in a human donor who donated a stem cell graft to a child with acute myeloid leukemia. The input for sequencing was PBMCs from the stem cell graft donor, taken from the stem cell graft.

In DNA, the CDR3 is TGTGCCAGCAGCCAAGATTTGGCGGGAATGGGGCAGTATTTT. Its protein is CASSQDLAGMGQYF. The chain is built from TRBV4-2 and TRBJ2-3; TRBD2 might be the D (6 bases). This CDR3 has 14 residues. V lost 0 bases and J 11 bases, leaving 15 bases between the germline ends. Germline-derived CDR1 and CDR2 are LGHNA and YNFKEQ.